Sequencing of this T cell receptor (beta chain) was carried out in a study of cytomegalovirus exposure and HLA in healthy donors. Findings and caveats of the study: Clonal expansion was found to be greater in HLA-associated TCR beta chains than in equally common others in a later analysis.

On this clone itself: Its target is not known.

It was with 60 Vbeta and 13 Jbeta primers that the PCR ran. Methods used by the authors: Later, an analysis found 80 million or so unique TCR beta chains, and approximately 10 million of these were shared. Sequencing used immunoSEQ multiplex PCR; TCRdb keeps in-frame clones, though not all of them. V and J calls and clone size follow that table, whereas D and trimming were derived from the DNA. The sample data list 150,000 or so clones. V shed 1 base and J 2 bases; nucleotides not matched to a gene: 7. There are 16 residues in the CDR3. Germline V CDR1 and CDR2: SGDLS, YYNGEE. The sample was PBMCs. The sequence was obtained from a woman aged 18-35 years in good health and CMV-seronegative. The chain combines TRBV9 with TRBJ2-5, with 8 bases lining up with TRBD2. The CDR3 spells CASSVSAGGGQETQYF. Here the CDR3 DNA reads TGTGCCAGCAGCGTATCGGCGGGGGGCGGGCAAGAGACCCAGTACTTC.